This T cell receptor beta chain was identified during a study of blood T cell repertoires in COVID-19 (TCRdb year 2020). Study-level background: The collaborator samples originated in the United States, Italy and Spain and spanned the acute and convalescent phases of COVID-19. Deeply sampled blood TCRbeta repertoires from subjects exposed to, actively infected with, or recovered from COVID-19 were included in the dataset. The prospective study material was composed of cDNA or gDNA derived from T cells, B-cell-depleted T cells, or PBMCs. The samples were drawn from the first 160 participants of the ongoing ImmuneRACE study and from some 1,300 subjects provided by 6 global collaborators. The repertoires were made available in a free public database intended to serve as a resource for research on the immune response to SARS-CoV-2. Where available, HLA class I and class II types were taken from metadata supplied by the sample provider and were not determined by assay-based typing. A de-identified subject ID, COVID-19 status, age in years and sex were almost always included in the sample metadata. General study outcomes and caveats: The amount of clinical and demographic metadata varied by source and participant and was provided uncurated.

Enrolling through a virtual design, the prospective study's participants ranged in age from roughly 18 to 89 years and lived across 24 United States geographic areas. Cohort assignment in the prospective study relied on participant-reported clinical history from a screening survey and a study questionnaire. ImmuneRACE Cohort 3 recovered participants were defined by two consecutive negative NP/OP PCR tests, healthcare professional clearance, or symptom resolution. In the prospective study, mobile phlebotomists collected whole blood, serum and a nasopharyngeal or oropharyngeal swab from each participant. Prospective study participants could optionally give additional blood draws and questionnaires over an approximately two-month period. Prospective study blood samples were shipped either frozen or at room temperature before DNA extraction. V gives up 2 bases and J gives up 6 bases, and the segment between their germline ends measures 10 bases. The CDR3, from cysteine to phenylalanine, totals 13 residues. The retained sequence is limited to the CDR3, 39 bases, with the frame set at the first base. CDR1 and CDR2 were assigned from the germline V gene (reference sequence) as SGHAT and FQDESV.

Notes on this clone: What antigen it recognizes has not been identified. The sample holds no much larger clone one base away, and base qualities are not on file.

TCRbeta CDR3 regions were amplified from genomic DNA using the immunoSEQ Assay, a bias-controlled multiplex PCR. In the original analysis: The number of nucleated cells in each sample was estimated by amplification of reference gene primers within the assay. To quantify the absolute abundance of each unique TCRbeta CDR3 rearrangement, sequence reads were collapsed and filtered. For each sample, productive Simpson clonality was calculated as the square root of Simpson's diversity index across productive rearrangements. The table was pulled from immuneACCESS by TCRdb, which kept in-frame rearrangements only. Such tables lose some clones; where checked, under half of the loss comes from unresolved V genes, and the rest has no known cause. V and J calls and clone size are given by that table; D and trimming were obtained from the DNA. The sample includes about 130,000 clones, with about 79% observed a single time. About 9.2% of the sample is held by the ten biggest clonotypes.

The sequence was collected from a man in his forties or fifties who had recovered from COVID-19. The sequenced sample consisted of PBMCs or T cells enriched from blood (not recorded which). The chain employs TRBV11-1 and TRBJ1-1; matching of 6 bases hints at TRBD1 as the D gene. For the CDR3, the sequence is CASSLNRDPEAFF. The sequenced DNA: TGTGCCAGCAGCTTAAACAGGGATCCTGAAGCTTTCTTT.